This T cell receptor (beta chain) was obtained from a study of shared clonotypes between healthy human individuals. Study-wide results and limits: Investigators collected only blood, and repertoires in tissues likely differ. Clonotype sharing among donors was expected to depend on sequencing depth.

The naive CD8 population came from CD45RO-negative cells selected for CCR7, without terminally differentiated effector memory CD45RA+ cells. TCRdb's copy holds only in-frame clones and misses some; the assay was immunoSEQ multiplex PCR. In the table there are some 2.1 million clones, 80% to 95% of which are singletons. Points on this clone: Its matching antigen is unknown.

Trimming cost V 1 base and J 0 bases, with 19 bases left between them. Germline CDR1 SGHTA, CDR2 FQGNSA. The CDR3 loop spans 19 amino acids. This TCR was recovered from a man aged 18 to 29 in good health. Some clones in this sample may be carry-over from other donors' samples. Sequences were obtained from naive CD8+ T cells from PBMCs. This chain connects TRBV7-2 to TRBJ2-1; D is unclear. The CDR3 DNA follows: TGTGCCAGCAGCTTAGTAGGCCGCGTCGGGCCCATCTCCTACAATGAGCAGTTCTTC. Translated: CASSLVGRVGPISYNEQFF.